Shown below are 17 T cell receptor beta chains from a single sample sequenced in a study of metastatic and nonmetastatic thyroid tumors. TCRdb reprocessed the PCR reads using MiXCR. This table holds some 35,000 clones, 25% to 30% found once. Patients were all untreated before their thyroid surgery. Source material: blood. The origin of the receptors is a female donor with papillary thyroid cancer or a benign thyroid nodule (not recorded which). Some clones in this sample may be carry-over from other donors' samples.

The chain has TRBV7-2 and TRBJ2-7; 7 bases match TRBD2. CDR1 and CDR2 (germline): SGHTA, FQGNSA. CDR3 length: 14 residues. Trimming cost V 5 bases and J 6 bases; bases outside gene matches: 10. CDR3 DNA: TGTGCCAGCAGCCCGCGGACTAGTTCGGGCGAGCAGTACTTC. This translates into CASSPRTSSGEQYF.

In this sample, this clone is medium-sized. The CDR3 DNA follows: TGTGCCACCACCTTTAGGGGGAGGGACTACAATGAGCAGTTCTTC. Its translation: CATTFRGRDYNEQFF. This chain joins TRBV12-3 or TRBV12-4 and TRBJ2-1; D is perhaps TRBD2 (7 bases). Deletions cut 10 bases from V and 3 bases from J, with 19 bases between. The CDR3 loop spans 15 amino acids.

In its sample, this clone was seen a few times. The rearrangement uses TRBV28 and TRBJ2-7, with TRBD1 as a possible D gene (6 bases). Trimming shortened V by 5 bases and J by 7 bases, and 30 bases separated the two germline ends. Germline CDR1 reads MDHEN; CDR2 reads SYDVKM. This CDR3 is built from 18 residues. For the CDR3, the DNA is TGTGCCAGCAGTCGCTCTCTTTACAGGGTGTCTAACCTATATGAGCAGTACTTC. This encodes CASSRSLYRVSNLYEQYF.

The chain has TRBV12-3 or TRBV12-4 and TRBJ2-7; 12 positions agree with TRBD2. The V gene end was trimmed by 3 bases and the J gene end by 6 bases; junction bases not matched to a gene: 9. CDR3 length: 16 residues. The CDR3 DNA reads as TGTGCCAGCAGTTTTACTAGCGGGAGGCCCCTCTCCGAGCAGTACTTC. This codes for CASSFTSGRPLSEQYF.

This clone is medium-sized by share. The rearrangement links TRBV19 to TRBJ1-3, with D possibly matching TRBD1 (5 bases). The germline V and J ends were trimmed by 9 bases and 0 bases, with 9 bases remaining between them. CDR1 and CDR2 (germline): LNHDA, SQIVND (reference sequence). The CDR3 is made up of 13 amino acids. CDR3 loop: CASTGDSGNTIYF. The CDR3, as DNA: TGTGCCAGCACGGGGGACTCTGGAAACACCATATATTTT.

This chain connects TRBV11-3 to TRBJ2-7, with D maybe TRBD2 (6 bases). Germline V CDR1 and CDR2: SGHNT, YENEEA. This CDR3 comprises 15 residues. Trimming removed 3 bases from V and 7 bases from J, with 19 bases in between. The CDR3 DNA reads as TGTGCCAGCAGCTTTTCTTCGGGAGATGAGCAAGAGCAGTACTTC. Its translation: CASSFSSGDEQEQYF.

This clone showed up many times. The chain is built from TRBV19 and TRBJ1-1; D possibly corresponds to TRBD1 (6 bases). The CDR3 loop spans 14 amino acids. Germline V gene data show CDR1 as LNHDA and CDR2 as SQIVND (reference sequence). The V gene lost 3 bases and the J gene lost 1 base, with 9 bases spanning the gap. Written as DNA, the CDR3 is TGTGCCAGTAGTATCCTACAGGGGAACACTGAAGCTTTCTTT. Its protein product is CASSILQGNTEAFF.

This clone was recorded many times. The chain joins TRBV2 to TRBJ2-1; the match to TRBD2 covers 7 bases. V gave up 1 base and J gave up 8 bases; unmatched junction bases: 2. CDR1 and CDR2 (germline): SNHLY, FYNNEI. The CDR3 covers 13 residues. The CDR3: CASSEGLADEQFF. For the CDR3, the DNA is TGTGCCAGCAGTGAAGGTCTAGCGGATGAGCAGTTCTTC.

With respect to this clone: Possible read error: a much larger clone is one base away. The CDR3, as DNA: TGTGCCAGCAGCTTGAGACAGGGGGAAAGAGAGACCCAGTACTTC. Translating it yields CASSLRQGERETQYF. The chain employs TRBV7-2 and TRBJ2-5, with 9 nucleotides matching TRBD1. V was pared by 3 bases and J by 4 bases, with 6 bases of the junction left unmatched. Germline loops: CDR1 SGHTA, CDR2 FQGNSA. This CDR3 has 15 amino acids. Filled out from reference TRBV7-2 and TRBJ2-5, the complete variable domain reads GAGVSQSPSNKVTEKGKDVELRCDPISGHTALYWYRQSLGQGLEFLIYFQGNSAPDKSGLPSDRFSAERTGGSVSTLTIQRTQQEDSAVYLCASSLRQGERETQYFGPGTRLLVL.

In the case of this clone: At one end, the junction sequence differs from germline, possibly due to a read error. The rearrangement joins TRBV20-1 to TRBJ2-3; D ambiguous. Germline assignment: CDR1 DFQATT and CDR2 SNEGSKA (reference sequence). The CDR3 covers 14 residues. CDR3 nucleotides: TGCAGTTCTAGGAGAGGATTGTGCACAGATACGCAGTATTTT. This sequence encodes CSSRRGLCTDTQYF.

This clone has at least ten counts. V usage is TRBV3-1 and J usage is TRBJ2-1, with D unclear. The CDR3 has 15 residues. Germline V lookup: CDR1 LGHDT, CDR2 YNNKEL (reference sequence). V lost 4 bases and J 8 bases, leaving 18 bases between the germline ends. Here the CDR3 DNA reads TGTGCCAGCAGCCTAACTTCCACCTCAACCGATGAGCAGTTCTTC. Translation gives CASSLTSTSTDEQFF.

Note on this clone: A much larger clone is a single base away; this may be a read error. CDR3 bases: TGCGCCAGCAGCCACCCGACACGGGAGGTTCGTGGGGCGCAGTATTTT. It is translated as CASSHPTREVRGAQYF. This chain connects TRBV4-1 to TRBJ2-3; 7 bases line up with TRBD2. The V gene's germline CDR1 is MGHRA and CDR2 YSYEKL. V lost 3 bases and J lost 10; bases outside the gene matches: 16. This CDR3 has 16 amino acids.

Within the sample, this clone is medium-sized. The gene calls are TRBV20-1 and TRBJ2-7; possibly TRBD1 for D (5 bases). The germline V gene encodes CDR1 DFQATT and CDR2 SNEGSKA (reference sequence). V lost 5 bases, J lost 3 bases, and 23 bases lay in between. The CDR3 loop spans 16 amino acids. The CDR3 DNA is TGCAGTGCTTACCAACAGGACGCACAAGAGATCTACGAGCAGTACTTC. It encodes CSAYQQDAQEIYEQYF.

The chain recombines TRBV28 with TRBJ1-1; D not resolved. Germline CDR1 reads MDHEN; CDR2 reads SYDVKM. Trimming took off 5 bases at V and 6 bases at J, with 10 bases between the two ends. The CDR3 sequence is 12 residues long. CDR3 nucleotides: TGTGCCAGCAGTCCTGGGTTCGCTGAAGCTTTCTTT. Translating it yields CASSPGFAEAFF. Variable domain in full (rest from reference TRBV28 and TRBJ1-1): DVKVTQSSRYLVKRTGEKVFLECVQDMDHENMFWYRQDPGLGLRLIYFSYDVKMKEKGDIPEGYSVSREKKERFSLILESASTNQTSMYLCASSPGFAEAFFGQGTRLTVV.

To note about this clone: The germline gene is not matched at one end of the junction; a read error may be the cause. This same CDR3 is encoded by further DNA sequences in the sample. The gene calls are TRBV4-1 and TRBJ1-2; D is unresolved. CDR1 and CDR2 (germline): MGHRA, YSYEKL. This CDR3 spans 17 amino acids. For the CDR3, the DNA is TGCGCCAGCAGTCAAGGACTGTTGAGTCCTGGTGCTTATGGCTACACCTTC. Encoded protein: CASSQGLLSPGAYGYTF.

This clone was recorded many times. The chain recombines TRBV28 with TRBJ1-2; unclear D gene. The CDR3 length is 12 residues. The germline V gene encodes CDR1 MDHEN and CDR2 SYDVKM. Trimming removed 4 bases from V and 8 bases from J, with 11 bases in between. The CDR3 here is CASSSHPEGYTF. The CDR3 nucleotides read TGTGCCAGCAGTTCGCACCCGGAGGGCTACACCTTC.

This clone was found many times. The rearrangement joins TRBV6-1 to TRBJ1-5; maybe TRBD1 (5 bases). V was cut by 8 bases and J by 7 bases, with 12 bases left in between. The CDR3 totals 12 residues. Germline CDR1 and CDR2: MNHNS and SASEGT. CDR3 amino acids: CASRAGGQPQHF. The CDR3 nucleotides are TGTGCCAGCCGCGCCGGGGGACAGCCCCAGCATTTT.